The 30 T cell receptor beta chains in this list originate from one sample, sequenced in a study of blood T cell repertoires in COVID-19. Some clones are missing from TCRdb's copy, which holds only in-frame ones; the method was immunoSEQ multiplex PCR. The sample contains about 400,000 clones, approximately 86% of which appear only once. The sample consisted of PBMCs or T cells enriched from blood (not recorded which). The source is a middle-aged woman with acute COVID-19.

The rearrangement uses TRBV3-1 (or the pseudogene TRBV3-2) and TRBJ2-7; D not resolved. CDR3 size: 17 residues. CDR1 LGHDT and CDR2 YNNKEL come from the germline V gene (reference sequence). Trimming removed 2 bases at V and 3 bases at J, with 20 bases between. CDR3 bases: TGTGCCAGCAGCCAAAACACCGAAACTAACAATAACTACGAGCAGTACTTC. It yields the protein CASSQNTETNNNYEQYF.

The V and J genes are TRBV6-1 and TRBJ1-1; perhaps TRBD1 as D (6 bases). The germline V and J ends were trimmed by 2 bases and 2 bases, with 15 bases remaining between them. The CDR3 loop spans 16 amino acids. CDR1 and CDR2 from the germline V gene are MNHNS and SASEGT. The CDR3 sequence: CASSEIHPRGNTEAFF. CDR3 DNA: TGTGCCAGCAGTGAAATCCACCCCAGGGGTAACACTGAAGCTTTCTTT.

V and J are TRBV6-6 and TRBJ1-1; possibly TRBD1 for D (6 bases). V gave up 0 bases and J gave up 4 bases, with 9 bases separating them. CDR3 size: 14 residues. Germline V gene lookup returns CDR1 MNHNY and CDR2 SVGAGI (reference sequence). The CDR3 DNA sequence: TGTGCCAGCAGTTACTCGGGACACTTCACTGAAGCTTTCTTT. It encodes CASSYSGHFTEAFF.

This clone appeared a single time. This sequence joins TRBV7-9 and TRBJ2-5, with TRBD1 matching 12 bases. Germline CDR1 reads SEHNR; CDR2 reads FQNEAQ (reference sequence). The V segment lost 2 bases and the J segment 1 base; nucleotides outside the gene matches: 5. The CDR3 runs to 17 residues. The CDR3 reads CASSLPGTGGLQETQYF. The CDR3 nucleotides are TGTGCCAGCAGCTTACCAGGGACAGGGGGCCTCCAAGAGACCCAGTACTTC.

CDR3 amino acids: CASSTPHYGGANVLTF. The DNA of the CDR3 is TGTGCCAGTAGTACACCACACTACGGTGGGGCCAACGTCCTGACTTTC. The chain joins TRBV19 to TRBJ2-6; no clear D gene. The germline gives CDR1 LNHDA, CDR2 SQIVND (reference sequence). CDR3 size: 16 residues. Trimming stripped 4 bases from V and 3 bases from J, with 13 bases between.

This rearrangement joins TRBV7-9 to TRBJ1-2, with TRBD1 matching 8 bases. J was trimmed by 5 bases and V by 5 bases; bases with no gene match: 10. The V gene's germline CDR1 is SEHNR and CDR2 FQNEAQ (reference sequence). The CDR3 consists of 15 residues. The CDR3 reads CASSPTGTGLYGYTF. DNA for the CDR3: TGTGCCAGCAGCCCGACCGGGACAGGCCTTTATGGCTACACCTTC.

Concerning this clone itself: At the DNA level, this CDR3 is encoded by other sequences in the same sample as well. V gene TRBV2 combines with J gene TRBJ1-2; D uncertain. V was clipped by 4 bases and J by 2 bases, with 5 bases between them. The CDR3 sequence is 12 residues long. CDR1 and CDR2 from the germline V gene are SNHLY and FYNNEI. In DNA, the CDR3 is TGTGCCAGCAGTGGCCAGAACTATGGCTACACCTTC. Translated: CASSGQNYGYTF.

The count of this clone is one. J is TRBJ2-5 and V is TRBV18; D not certain. Trimming shortened V by 3 bases and J by 4 bases, and 9 bases separated the two germline ends. The CDR3 has 13 residues. Germline V CDR1 and CDR2: KGHSH, LQKENI. The CDR3 nucleotides read TGTGCCAGCTCACCGCCCCCTACAGAGACCCAGTACTTC. As protein: CASSPPPTETQYF.

This clone was observed once. This rearrangement joins TRBV19 to TRBJ1-1, with 7 bases lining up with TRBD1. V lost 5 bases, J lost 6 bases, and 9 bases stayed unmatched. The CDR3 spans 14 residues. Per germline, CDR1 LNHDA and CDR2 SQIVND (reference sequence). CDR3 loop: CASSERQGRSEAFF. CDR3 bases: TGTGCCAGTAGTGAGAGACAGGGTCGGTCTGAAGCTTTCTTT.

The chain's CDR3 is CATSATGSDQPQHF. CDR3 DNA sequence: TGTGCCACCAGTGCCACAGGGAGCGACCAGCCCCAGCATTTT. The chain is built from TRBV24-1 and TRBJ1-5, with D possibly being TRBD1 (6 bases). There are 14 residues in the CDR3. Germline V lookup: CDR1 KGHDR, CDR2 SFDVKD. Deletions cut 5 bases from V and 7 bases from J, with 14 bases between.

The chain joins TRBV5-1 to TRBJ2-7, with D possibly being TRBD1 (6 bases). Trimming pared 0 bases from V and 2 bases from J, leaving 9 bases between. The CDR3 length is 14 residues. Germline CDR1 reads SGHRS; CDR2 reads YFSETQ. CDR3 in DNA: TGCGCCAGCAGCTTGGATGGGGACACCTACGAGCAGTACTTC. Its protein is CASSLDGDTYEQYF.

This clone was seen just once. The chain is built from TRBV6-5 and TRBJ2-2; 11 bases match TRBD2. The length of the CDR3 is 14 residues. V trimming: 6 bases; J trimming: 4 bases; junction bases outside the gene matches: 1. The germline V gene encodes CDR1 MNHEY and CDR2 SVGAGI. The DNA of the CDR3 is TGTGCCAGCAGAGGACTAGCGGGCACCGGGGAGCTGTTTTTT. The encoded protein is CASRGLAGTGELFF.

The table lists this clone with a count of one. The chain combines TRBV2 with TRBJ2-5, with 8 bases matching TRBD2. This CDR3 spans 17 amino acids. Germline CDR1 SNHLY, CDR2 FYNNEI. The V gene end was trimmed by 1 base and the J gene end by 4 bases; junction bases not matched to a gene: 11. Here the CDR3 reads CASSEGDSGALIETQYF. Here the CDR3 DNA reads TGTGCCAGCAGTGAAGGGGATAGCGGGGCTCTAATAGAGACCCAGTACTTC.

V gene TRBV2 combines with J gene TRBJ2-2; 7 bases line up with TRBD1. With V trimmed by 6 bases and J by 4 bases, 5 bases remained unmatched. The CDR3 consists of 14 residues. The germline gives CDR1 SNHLY, CDR2 FYNNEI. The DNA of the CDR3 is TGTGCCAGCAGGCTCAACAGGGGCACCGGGGAGCTGTTTTTT. Encoded protein: CASRLNRGTGELFF.

The rearrangement uses TRBV2 and TRBJ1-1, with TRBD1 matching 8 bases. The germline gives CDR1 SNHLY, CDR2 FYNNEI. The CDR3 is made up of 13 amino acids. J gave up 5 bases and V 7 bases, and 6 bases lay outside the gene matches. The CDR3 here is CASTLDRETEAFF. The CDR3 bases are TGTGCCAGCACCTTGGACAGGGAGACTGAAGCTTTCTTT. The complete variable domain, with remaining parts taken from reference TRBV2 and TRBJ1-1, reads EPEVTQTPSHQVTQMGQEVILRCVPISNHLYFYWYRQILGQKVEFLVSFYNNEISEKSEIFDDQFSVERPDGSNFTLKIRSTKLEDSAMYFCASTLDRETEAFFGQGTRLTVV.

In DNA, the CDR3 is TGTGCCAGCAGCTTAGATGGAACCGGGACAGGGGGTAACAATGAGCAGTTCTTC. Protein product: CASSLDGTGTGGNNEQFF. V gene TRBV11-3 combines with J gene TRBJ2-1; 11 nucleotides align to TRBD1. The J segment lost 5 bases and the V segment lost 0 bases, leaving 9 bases of the junction unmatched. CDR3 length equals 18 residues. CDR1 is SGHNT, CDR2 YENEEA, per germline.

V gene TRBV20-1 combines with J gene TRBJ2-1; D unresolved. Germline loops: CDR1 DFQATT, CDR2 SNEGSKA (reference sequence). CDR3 length equals 14 residues. The germline V and J ends were trimmed by 3 bases and 1 base, with 10 bases remaining between them. This CDR3 reads CSASSRQSYNEQFF. The CDR3 DNA reads as TGCAGTGCTAGTTCGAGGCAGTCCTACAATGAGCAGTTCTTC.

The chain links TRBV7-2 to TRBJ2-7, with 9 bases matching TRBD1. Germline CDR1 reads SGHTA; CDR2 reads FQGNSA. The V and J ends lost 8 bases and 5 bases, in that order; junction bases with no gene match: 16. The CDR3 has 16 residues. CDR3 in amino acids: CASHYRVGTGYHEQYF. The CDR3 region has the DNA TGTGCCAGCCACTACCGGGTTGGGACAGGGTACCACGAGCAGTACTTC.

The gene calls are TRBV7-8 and TRBJ1-2; D is unresolved. Germline values: CDR1 SGHVS, CDR2 FQNEAQ. V was trimmed by 1 base and J by 7 bases, leaving 16 bases between them. This CDR3 region has 15 residues. The chain's CDR3 is CASSLGESRYGGYTF. The CDR3, as DNA: TGTGCCAGCAGCTTAGGGGAGTCGCGCTATGGTGGCTACACCTTC.

A few counts support this clone. Other DNA sequences of this sample code for an identical CDR3. The chain employs TRBV9 and TRBJ2-3; D unresolved. The CDR3 is 16 amino acids. CDR1 and CDR2 (germline): SGDLS, YYNGEE. V was trimmed by 0 bases and J by 0 bases, leaving 11 bases between them. The CDR3 DNA is TGTGCCAGCAGCGTAGATACGGTTCCTAGCACAGATACGCAGTATTTT. Translated: CASSVDTVPSTDTQYF.

The chain has TRBV19 and TRBJ1-1, with 9 bases identical to TRBD1. Germline CDR1 and CDR2: LNHDA and SQIVND (reference sequence). The trim removed 5 bases at V and 4 bases at J, leaving 11 bases unmatched. The CDR3 consists of 16 residues. For the CDR3, the DNA is TGTGCCAGTAGTCCCGGGCCGGGACAGGGAGCCACTGAAGCTTTCTTT. Its protein product is CASSPGPGQGATEAFF.

V is TRBV12-3 or TRBV12-4 and J is TRBJ1-1, with D possibly being TRBD1 (6 bases). The V and J ends lost 8 bases and 5 bases respectively, with 15 bases between them. CDR3 size: 13 residues. The CDR3 here is CASYGGRGTEAFF. The CDR3 nucleotides read TGTGCCAGCTACGGCGGGAGGGGGACTGAAGCTTTCTTT.

The CDR3 DNA follows: TGTGCCACCAGCAGAGATCCAGGGATCGGCTACGAGCAGTACTTC. It translates to CATSRDPGIGYEQYF. The rearrangement uses TRBV15 and TRBJ2-7; tentatively, D is TRBD1 (5 bases). The germline V and J ends were trimmed by 0 bases and 3 bases, with 12 bases remaining between them. This CDR3 comprises 15 residues. Germline-derived CDR1 and CDR2 are LNHNV and YYDKDF (reference sequence).

This chain connects TRBV19 to TRBJ1-5, with TRBD1 matching 9 bases. The V segment lost 7 bases and the J segment 5 bases; nucleotides outside the gene matches: 12. Germline CDR1 and CDR2: LNHDA and SQIVND (reference sequence). The CDR3 is 16 amino acids. The CDR3 region has the DNA TGTGCCAGTAAACCCATACAGGGGGCATTCGATCAGCCCCAGCATTTT. Amino acid sequence: CASKPIQGAFDQPQHF.

CDR3 sequence (DNA): TGTGCCAGCAGTTACAGGGACTACCGAAAAGAGACCCAGTACTTC. Residues: CASSYRDYRKETQYF. The chain links TRBV6-9 to TRBJ2-5, with 7 bases that match TRBD2. CDR1 MNHGY and CDR2 SVAAGI come from the germline V gene. V was clipped by 3 bases and J by 3 bases; unmatched bases: 7. The CDR3 consists of 15 residues.

This clone has a handful of counts. The chain has TRBV4-1 and TRBJ2-1; 7 nucleotides line up with TRBD1. Germline lookup yields CDR1 MGHRA and CDR2 YSYEKL. The CDR3 contains 17 residues. V shed 3 bases, J shed 2 bases, and the junction held 10 bases outside the gene matches. CDR3 protein: CASSQLAGQAAYNEQFF. Written as DNA, the CDR3 is TGCGCCAGCAGCCAGCTTGCAGGACAGGCCGCCTACAATGAGCAGTTCTTC.

This clone was counted only a few times. The J gene is TRBJ1-5, the V gene TRBV6-5; 7 bases are shared with TRBD1. The CDR3 is 15 amino acids. J gave up 7 bases and V 4 bases, and 10 bases lay outside the gene matches. Germline V gives CDR1 MNHEY, CDR2 SVGAGI. CDR3 DNA: TGTGCCAGCAGTTCCCGACAGGGTTACTACCAGCCCCAGCATTTT. Its protein product is CASSSRQGYYQPQHF.

The J gene is TRBJ2-1, the V gene TRBV7-9, with D perhaps TRBD2 (5 bases). The germline V gene encodes CDR1 SEHNR and CDR2 FQNEAQ (reference sequence). Deletions cut 0 bases from V and 9 bases from J, with 15 bases between. The CDR3 extends over 15 amino acids. The CDR3 sequence is CASSLAEVSGGEQFF. The CDR3 nucleotides read TGTGCCAGCAGCTTAGCGGAGGTGTCCGGCGGTGAGCAGTTCTTC.

The V gene is TRBV29-1, the J gene TRBJ1-4; 11 bases are shared with TRBD1. With V trimmed by 6 bases and J by 3 bases, 3 bases remained unmatched. Germline lookup yields CDR1 SQVTM and CDR2 ANQGSEA. The CDR3 covers 14 residues. The CDR3 nucleotides read TGCAGCGTGGGGACAGGGGGGCCTAATGAAAAACTGTTTTTT. Translated, it gives CSVGTGGPNEKLFF.

CDR3: CASSRGSQNTEAFF. The CDR3 DNA sequence: TGTGCCAGCAGCCGCGGCTCTCAGAACACTGAAGCTTTCTTT. This chain joins TRBV14 and TRBJ1-1, with unresolved D. Germline CDR1 is SGHDN and CDR2 is FVKESK. V lost 4 bases to trimming and J lost 1 base, with 10 bases between them. The CDR3 runs 14 residues.